These 29 T cell receptor beta chains share one sample of origin, sequenced in a study of shared clonotypes between healthy human individuals. The table came from immunoSEQ multiplex PCR; TCRdb's copy has only in-frame clones and leaves some out. The data show some 96,000 clones, roughly 50% seen once. Sequenced material: PBMCs. These receptors all come from a woman in her forties in good health. Some clones in this sample may be carry-over from other donors' samples.

There are a few counts of this clone. This chain connects TRBV28 to TRBJ1-5; no clear D gene. Trimming took off 3 bases at V and 3 bases at J, with 9 bases between the two ends. CDR3 size: 14 residues. Germline lookup yields CDR1 MDHEN and CDR2 SYDVKM. The CDR3 DNA reads as TGTGCCAGCAGTTTTAGTCTGATCAATCAGCCCCAGCATTTT. It translates to CASSFSLINQPQHF.

V and J are TRBV28 and TRBJ1-3, with a weak D call TRBD1 (5 bases). The V gene lost 2 bases and the J gene lost 2 bases, with 7 bases spanning the gap. Germline-derived CDR1 and CDR2 are MDHEN and SYDVKM. This CDR3 is built from 14 residues. The CDR3 here is CASSLPGTGNTIYF. In DNA form, the CDR3 reads TGTGCCAGCAGTTTACCAGGGACTGGAAACACCATATATTTT.

The chain recombines TRBV10-3 with TRBJ2-1; no reliable D call. This CDR3 is 16 amino acids long. The V gene's germline CDR1 is ENHRY and CDR2 SYGVKD. V lost 2 bases and J 5 bases, leaving 16 bases between the germline ends. CDR3: CAISEVTSRENNEQFF. CDR3 sequence (DNA): TGTGCCATCAGTGAGGTGACCAGCAGAGAAAACAATGAGCAGTTCTTC.

In its sample, this clone was seen a few times. The rearrangement uses TRBV7-9 and TRBJ2-1; 9 nucleotides match TRBD2. The CDR3 contains 17 residues. V was clipped by 2 bases and J by 4 bases; unmatched bases: 9. CDR1 and CDR2 from the germline V gene are SEHNR and FQNEAQ (reference sequence). The CDR3 bases are TGTGCCAGCAGCTTAACCCGACTAGCGGCCTTGTACAATGAGCAGTTCTTC. As protein: CASSLTRLAALYNEQFF.

This clone was recorded many times. Other DNA sequences within the sample encode an identical CDR3. The V and J genes are TRBV7-9 and TRBJ2-2; no reliable D call. The germline V and J ends were trimmed by 1 base and 0 bases, with 6 bases remaining between them. This CDR3 is 15 amino acids long. Germline V gene sequence: CDR1 SEHNR, CDR2 FQNEAQ (reference sequence). The CDR3: CASSLELANTGELFF. The CDR3 DNA follows: TGTGCCAGCAGCTTAGAACTCGCGAACACCGGGGAGCTGTTTTTT. The variable domain in full, with the rest retrieved from reference TRBV7-9 and TRBJ2-2, is DTGVSQNPRHKITKRGQNVTFRCDPISEHNRLYWYRQTLGQGPEFLTYFQNEAQLEKSRLLSDRFSAERPKGSFSTLEIQRTEQGDSAMYLCASSLELANTGELFFGEGSRLTVL.

This clone was seen a handful of times. The chain has TRBV6-1 and TRBJ1-4, with TRBD1 identical over 7 bases. CDR3 length equals 15 residues. V was pared by 6 bases and J by 7 bases, with 11 bases of the junction left unmatched. The germline V gene encodes CDR1 MNHNS and CDR2 SASEGT. CDR3: CASRGQSLGFEKLFF. The CDR3 region has the DNA TGTGCCAGCAGGGGACAGTCCCTTGGGTTTGAAAAACTGTTTTTT.

V usage is TRBV30 and J usage is TRBJ2-7; D ambiguous. The J call may not be correct, given that the DNA end is closer to TRBJ2-1. Germline V gene data show CDR1 as GTSNPN and CDR2 as SVGIG (reference sequence). The CDR3 extends over 16 amino acids. The CDR3 sequence is CAWSEERTPVYNEQFF. Written as DNA, the CDR3 is TGTGCCTGGAGTGAGGAACGGACCCCGGTCTACAATGAGCAGTTCTTC.

This clone has a handful of counts. The chain joins TRBV28 to TRBJ2-4, with D possibly TRBD1 on 6 matching bases. Germline lookup yields CDR1 MDHEN and CDR2 SYDVKM. Trimming removed 10 bases from V and 0 bases from J, with 10 bases in between. The CDR3 is 13 residues long. The DNA for the CDR3 is TGTGCCACCGTGGACAGAGCCAAAAACATTCAGTACTTC. Its protein is CATVDRAKNIQYF.

This clone has more than one count but fewer than ten. The rearrangement joins TRBV4-1 to TRBJ2-7, with D possibly being TRBD1 or TRBD2 (5 bases each). Germline V gene lookup returns CDR1 MGHRA and CDR2 YSYEKL. Trimming removed 3 bases at V and 2 bases at J, with 8 bases between. CDR3 size: 13 residues. The CDR3 spells CASSQGRAYEQYF. CDR3 bases: TGCGCCAGCAGCCAGGGGCGGGCCTACGAGCAGTACTTC.

This chain connects TRBV7-9 to TRBJ2-5; 10 bases are a match to TRBD2. V lost 1 base and J lost 5; bases outside the gene matches: 4. Germline CDR1 is SEHNR and CDR2 is FQNEAQ (reference sequence). The CDR3 is 15 amino acids. The CDR3 bases are TGTGCCAGCAGCTTAGGGCTAGCGGGAGTGGAGACCCAGTACTTC. It encodes CASSLGLAGVETQYF.

The chain employs TRBV30 and TRBJ1-5; 10 bases are shared with TRBD1. J gave up 4 bases and V 2 bases, and 2 bases lay outside the gene matches. This CDR3 region has 14 residues. The germline V gene encodes CDR1 GTSNPN and CDR2 SVGIG (reference sequence). CDR3 DNA: TGTGCCTGGAGTTTGGACAGGGGGAATCAGCCCCAGCATTTT. The encoded protein is CAWSLDRGNQPQHF.

This clone was seen many times. The chain uses TRBV4-1 and TRBJ2-7; maybe TRBD2 (5 bases). From germline, CDR1 is MGHRA and CDR2 YSYEKL. The CDR3 is 16 amino acids. V was pared by 1 base and J by 2 bases, with 15 bases between. CDR3 residues: CASSQGRGIGPYEQYF. As DNA, the CDR3 is TGCGCCAGCAGCCAAGGTCGGGGAATCGGGCCCTACGAGCAGTACTTC.

This clone was seen ten or more times. The CDR3 reads CASSRSGRGAYEQYF. CDR3 coding DNA: TGTGCCAGCAGCCGCTCGGGACGGGGGGCCTACGAGCAGTACTTC. V is TRBV7-2 and J is TRBJ2-7; 7 bases align to TRBD2. The CDR3 is made up of 15 amino acids. With 5 bases clipped from V and 2 bases from J, the junction kept 9 bases outside the gene matches. CDR1 is SGHTA, CDR2 FQGNSA, per germline.

This clone occurred a few times. The chain couples TRBV7-6 to TRBJ2-1; D uncertain. Germline V gene lookup returns CDR1 SGHVS and CDR2 FNYEAQ. V gave up 1 base and J gave up 8 bases, with 9 bases separating them. This CDR3 spans 13 amino acids. The CDR3 spells CASSLVSSDEQFF. CDR3 DNA: TGTGCCAGCAGCTTAGTTAGCTCTGATGAGCAGTTCTTC. Full variable domain (rest looked up from reference TRBV7-6 and TRBJ2-1): GAGVSQSPRYKVTKRGQDVALRCDPISGHVSLYWYRQALGQGPEFLTYFNYEAQQDKSGLPNDRFSAERPEGSISTLTIQRTEQRDSAMYRCASSLVSSDEQFFGPGTRLTVL.

The V and J genes are TRBV5-1 and TRBJ2-5, with D unclear. The V end lost 2 bases, the J end lost 2 bases, and 4 bases lay between the germline ends. This CDR3 is 12 amino acids long. From germline, CDR1 is SGHRS and CDR2 YFSETQ. CDR3 loop: CASSFEQETQYF. The CDR3 DNA sequence: TGCGCCAGCAGCTTCGAGCAAGAGACCCAGTACTTC.

The rearrangement joins TRBV19 to TRBJ2-3, with TRBD2 identical over 9 bases. V dropped 3 bases and J dropped 0; count of bases not matched to a gene: 1. The CDR3 consists of 15 residues. Per the germline V gene, CDR1 is LNHDA and CDR2 is SQIVND (reference sequence). The CDR3 DNA reads as TGTGCCAGTAGTATGCTAGCGGGAAGCACAGATACGCAGTATTTT. Its translation is CASSMLAGSTDTQYF.

This clone was picked up many times. The CDR3 reads CASSETSGGQETQYF. In DNA form, the CDR3 reads TGTGCCAGCAGTGAGACTAGCGGAGGGCAAGAGACCCAGTACTTC. The chain joins TRBV6-4 to TRBJ2-5, with 9 positions matching TRBD2. Per germline, CDR1 MRHNA and CDR2 SNTAGT. The length of the CDR3 is 15 residues. Trimming cost V 3 bases and J 2 bases; bases outside gene matches: 4.

This clone was counted many times. The chain carries TRBV7-2 and TRBJ2-7; maybe TRBD2 (6 bases). Trimming took 4 bases from V and 2 from J, leaving 15 bases between them. The CDR3 has 15 residues. The germline V gene has CDR1 SGHTA and CDR2 FQGNSA. CDR3 bases: TGTGCCAGCAGCTCAGAGGGACTCGGAGCCTACGAGCAGTACTTC. It specifies CASSSEGLGAYEQYF. The full variable domain, in which reference TRBV7-2 and TRBJ2-7 provide the parts outside the CDR3, is GAGVSQSPSNKVTEKGKDVELRCDPISGHTALYWYRQSLGQGLEFLIYFQGNSAPDKSGLPSDRFSAERTGGSVSTLTIQRTQQEDSAVYLCASSSEGLGAYEQYFGPGTRLTVT.

This rearrangement joins TRBV29-1 to TRBJ2-1; D is perhaps TRBD1 or TRBD2 (6 bases each). Germline CDR1 reads SQVTM; CDR2 reads ANQGSEA. The V and J ends lost 7 bases and 0 bases respectively, with 19 bases between them. The CDR3 loop spans 16 amino acids. The CDR3 here is CSAPEGGAPSYNEQFF. CDR3 in DNA: TGCAGCGCCCCAGAGGGGGGAGCCCCCTCCTACAATGAGCAGTTCTTC.

In nucleotides, the CDR3 is TGTGCCTGGGGACAGGGGGCTGGGGAGCAGTACTTC. Amino acid sequence: CAWGQGAGEQYF. The rearrangement joins TRBV30 to TRBJ2-7; the match to TRBD1 covers 11 bases. Germline V gene sequence: CDR1 GTSNPN, CDR2 SVGIG (reference sequence). V lost 5 bases and J lost 7; bases outside the gene matches: 4. CDR3 length equals 12 residues.

This clone was found a few times. The chain is built from TRBV4-2 and TRBJ2-7; TRBD1 is a possible D gene (6 bases). The germline V gene encodes CDR1 LGHNA and CDR2 YNFKEQ. The CDR3 consists of 12 residues. V shed 5 bases and J shed 3 bases, with 8 bases lying between them. The CDR3 sequence: CASSSTGYEQYF. The CDR3 DNA reads TGTGCCAGCAGCTCGACAGGCTACGAGCAGTACTTC.

The sample holds many counts of this clone. The chain employs TRBV7-9 and TRBJ1-2; D is unclear. The germline V gene has CDR1 SEHNR and CDR2 FQNEAQ (reference sequence). Trimming removed 0 bases from V and 6 bases from J, with 5 bases in between. The CDR3 covers 12 residues. The CDR3 spells CASSLANNGYTF. The DNA of the CDR3 is TGTGCCAGCAGCTTAGCGAACAATGGCTACACCTTC.

The V and J genes are TRBV6-6 and TRBJ2-7; D is uncertain. Germline-derived CDR1 and CDR2 are MNHNY and SVGAGI (reference sequence). Trimming removed 0 bases from V and 4 bases from J, with 13 bases in between. The CDR3 has 15 amino acids. CDR3 protein: CASSYSLGARYEQYF. In nucleotides, the CDR3 is TGTGCCAGCAGTTACTCCTTAGGCGCGCGATACGAGCAGTACTTC.

There are a few counts of this clone. The chain's CDR3 is CAWSVSWAQETQYF. CDR3 in DNA: TGTGCCTGGAGTGTGTCCTGGGCCCAAGAGACCCAGTACTTC. This rearrangement joins TRBV30 to TRBJ2-5, with no clear D. The CDR3 length is 14 residues. Trimming cost V 0 bases and J 1 base, with 9 bases left between them. Germline values: CDR1 GTSNPN, CDR2 SVGIG (reference sequence).

Turning to this clone: This likely stems from a read error, as it lies one base from a far larger clone. The chain combines TRBV11-1 with TRBJ2-1, with D unclear. The CDR3 is made up of 15 amino acids. CDR1 and CDR2 (germline): SGHAT, FQDESV (reference sequence). The CDR3 DNA reads as TGTGCCGGCAGCTTAGTTCCAGAGGCCTACAATGAGCAGTTCTTC. It translates to CAGSLVPEAYNEQFF.

As regards this clone: This likely stems from a read error, as it lies one base from a far larger clone. Other DNA sequences from this sample encode an identical CDR3 as well. The chain is built from TRBV2 and TRBJ2-2, with 8 nucleotides matching TRBD2. The germline CDR1 and CDR2 sequences are SNHLY and FYNNEI. The CDR3 is 15 amino acids. The CDR3 DNA is TGTGCCAGCAGTGTAGCGGGGCGTGGCACCGGGGAACTGTTTTTT. Its translation is CASSVAGRGTGELFF.

In its sample, this clone was seen a few times. The chain recombines TRBV6-5 with TRBJ1-2, with 10 bases identical to TRBD1. Trimming at V came to 1 base and at J to 4 bases, leaving 0 bases not matched to a gene. Per germline, CDR1 MNHEY and CDR2 SVGAGI. The CDR3 covers 14 residues. CDR3 loop: CASSYWDRGYGYTF. The DNA of the CDR3 is TGTGCCAGCAGTTACTGGGACAGGGGCTATGGCTACACCTTC.

The chain recombines TRBV27 with TRBJ1-6, with D perhaps TRBD1 (6 bases). The CDR3 length is 13 residues. V was pared by 0 bases and J by 10 bases, with 7 bases between. Germline CDR1 reads MNHEY; CDR2 reads SMNVEV (reference sequence). The CDR3 nucleotides read TGTGCCAGCAGTTTATCAGGACAGTCACCCCTCCACTTT. As protein: CASSLSGQSPLHF.

This clone was seen only a few times. J is TRBJ1-1 and V is TRBV2, with 7 bases fitting TRBD1. Germline CDR1 reads SNHLY; CDR2 reads FYNNEI. V shed 5 bases and J 5 bases; nucleotides not matched to a gene: 5. CDR3 length: 13 amino acids. CDR3 sequence (DNA): TGTGCCAGCAGTAGGGACAGCGAAACTGAAGCTTTCTTT. Translating it yields CASSRDSETEAFF.